The 23 T cell receptor beta chains given below trace back to one sample, sequenced in a study of T cell responses to AZD1222 COVID-19 vaccine. The table came from immunoSEQ multiplex PCR; TCRdb's copy has only in-frame clones and leaves some out. This table holds about 130,000 clones, more than 85% found once. Sequenced material: peripheral blood, taken on day 0 of AZD1222 vaccination. The receptors were gathered from an adult in good health.

The rearrangement joins TRBV6-6 to TRBJ1-3; no clear D gene. CDR1 and CDR2 from the germline V gene are MNHNY and SVGAGI (reference sequence). V was trimmed by 6 bases and J by 0 bases, leaving 15 bases between them. There are 16 residues in the CDR3. The CDR3: CASSTARESSGNTIYF. The CDR3 DNA reads as TGTGCCAGCAGCACTGCTAGGGAAAGCTCTGGAAACACCATATATTTT.

The CDR3 is CASSKDPSGAKNIQYF. For the CDR3, the DNA is TGTGCCAGCAGTAAAGACCCTTCAGGAGCCAAAAACATTCAGTACTTC. V is TRBV6-1 and J is TRBJ2-4; D not certain. V dropped 5 bases and J dropped 0 bases, with 14 bases sitting between them. This CDR3 is 16 amino acids long. Per the germline V gene, CDR1 is MNHNS and CDR2 is SASEGT.

CDR3: CASSPREGGRNEQFF. Here the CDR3 DNA reads TGCGCCAGCAGCCCAAGGGAGGGGGGTAGGAATGAGCAGTTCTTC. The genes are TRBV5-1 and TRBJ2-1; perhaps TRBD2 as D (7 bases). This CDR3 region has 15 residues. Germline lookup yields CDR1 SGHRS and CDR2 YFSETQ. Trimming removed 4 bases at V and 7 bases at J, with 18 bases between.

J is TRBJ2-1 and V is TRBV7-2; 10 nucleotides agree with TRBD2. The V gene's germline CDR1 is SGHTA and CDR2 FQGNSA. V lost 5 bases, J lost 14 bases, and 6 bases stayed unmatched. The CDR3 has 12 amino acids. The DNA for the CDR3 is TGTGCCAGCAGCCGGACTAGCGGACAGAAGTTCTTC. Translated: CASSRTSGQKFF. Drawing the rest from reference TRBV7-2 and TRBJ2-1, the complete variable domain is GAGVSQSPSNKVTEKGKDVELRCDPISGHTALYWYRQSLGQGLEFLIYFQGNSAPDKSGLPSDRFSAERTGGSVSTLTIQRTQQEDSAVYLCASSRTSGQKFFGPGTRLTVL.

The gene calls are TRBV7-9 and TRBJ2-2; TRBD2 matches 10 bases. Germline-derived CDR1 and CDR2 are SEHNR and FQNEAQ (reference sequence). J was trimmed by 5 bases and V by 5 bases; bases with no gene match: 5. There are 15 residues in the CDR3. The CDR3 protein is CASSKAGGPTGELFF. CDR3 bases: TGTGCCAGCAGCAAAGCGGGAGGGCCTACCGGGGAGCTGTTTTTT.

This chain links TRBV5-4 with TRBJ2-7, with D possibly matching TRBD2 (6 bases). V was cut by 0 bases and J by 3 bases, with 13 bases left in between. In germline, CDR1 is SGHNT, CDR2 YYREEE (reference sequence). The CDR3 is 15 residues long. Written as DNA, the CDR3 is TGTGCCAGCAGCTTGGATCGGAGGGTAATCTACGAGCAGTACTTC. This codes for CASSLDRRVIYEQYF.

V and J are TRBV19 and TRBJ1-1, with D uncertain. V was pared by 4 bases and J by 1 base, with 4 bases between. The CDR3 loop spans 12 amino acids. Germline loops: CDR1 LNHDA, CDR2 SQIVND (reference sequence). This CDR3 reads CASSKQNTEAFF. DNA for the CDR3: TGTGCCAGTAGTAAACAGAACACTGAAGCTTTCTTT.

This chain connects TRBV6-5 to TRBJ2-7, with a weak D call TRBD2 (5 bases). This CDR3 spans 12 amino acids. Trimming removed 6 bases from V and 7 bases from J, with 13 bases in between. Germline CDR1 MNHEY, CDR2 SVGAGI. The CDR3 coding sequence is TGTGCCAGCAGCGCTAGCAGCGTGGAGCAGTACTTC. Translated: CASSASSVEQYF.

This chain links TRBV7-2 with TRBJ1-2; no clear D gene. Trimming left V 2 bases short and J 7 bases short, with 14 bases between. CDR1 SGHTA and CDR2 FQGNSA come from the germline V gene. This CDR3 has 14 amino acids. The CDR3 protein is CASSLPNWPVGYTF. The CDR3 DNA reads as TGTGCCAGCAGCTTACCTAATTGGCCGGTTGGCTACACCTTC.

This chain uses TRBV7-2 with TRBJ2-1; 8 bases agree with TRBD2. V was pared by 10 bases and J by 1 base, with 3 bases of the junction left unmatched. The CDR3 extends over 13 amino acids. CDR1 SGHTA and CDR2 FQGNSA come from the germline V gene. This CDR3 reads CATSGSSYNEQFF. CDR3 DNA: TGTGCCACAAGCGGGAGTTCCTACAATGAGCAGTTCTTC.

This sequence joins TRBV6-2 or TRBV6-3 and TRBJ1-1; D might be TRBD1 (5 bases). Trimming took off 9 bases at V and 1 base at J, with 12 bases between the two ends. CDR3 length equals 13 residues. Per germline, CDR1 MNHEY and CDR2 SVGEGT. In DNA, the CDR3 is TGTGCCAGTAGTGTGGGGCCGAACACTGAAGCTTTCTTT. Its protein product is CASSVGPNTEAFF.

Remarks on this clone: The junction differs from germline at one of its ends, possibly a read error. The J gene is TRBJ2-2, the V gene TRBV30, with D perhaps TRBD2 (6 bases). Germline V lookup: CDR1 GTSNPN, CDR2 SVGIG (reference sequence). The CDR3 length is 15 residues. The CDR3 loop is CTWRRKGRGTGELFF. CDR3 nucleotide sequence: TGTACCTGGAGGAGAAAAGGGCGGGGCACCGGGGAGCTGTTTTTT.

This chain links TRBV2 with TRBJ2-1, with 7 bases identical to TRBD1. The CDR3 is 15 amino acids. Trimming at V came to 6 bases and at J to 3 bases, leaving 8 bases not matched to a gene. Germline V gene sequence: CDR1 SNHLY, CDR2 FYNNEI. The CDR3 DNA sequence: TGTGCCAGCAGCCCGGACAGGCGAATCTACAATGAGCAGTTCTTC. Its translation is CASSPDRRIYNEQFF. The variable domain in full, with the rest retrieved from reference TRBV2 and TRBJ2-1, is EPEVTQTPSHQVTQMGQEVILRCVPISNHLYFYWYRQILGQKVEFLVSFYNNEISEKSEIFDDQFSVERPDGSNFTLKIRSTKLEDSAMYFCASSPDRRIYNEQFFGPGTRLTVL.

The chain links TRBV14 to TRBJ2-1, with D perhaps TRBD2 (5 bases). Trimming shortened V by 1 base and J by 2 bases, and 9 bases separated the two germline ends. CDR1 is SGHDN and CDR2 is FVKESK in the germline V gene. The CDR3 spans 15 residues. The CDR3 bases are TGTGCCAGCAGCCAAGGCAGCGGACCCTACAATGAGCAGTTCTTC. Translating it yields CASSQGSGPYNEQFF.

This rearrangement joins TRBV6-5 to TRBJ1-2; a weak D match, TRBD1 (6 bases). The CDR3 has 15 amino acids. Trimming removed 0 bases from V and 3 bases from J, with 11 bases in between. Looked up from germline, CDR1 is MNHEY and CDR2 is SVGAGI. The CDR3 DNA follows: TGTGCCAGCAGTTACTCGCTGGGGGCGGACTATGGCTACACCTTC. Its protein product is CASSYSLGADYGYTF.

The chain joins TRBV2 to TRBJ2-2; no clear D gene. Germline V gene lookup returns CDR1 SNHLY and CDR2 FYNNEI. The V gene lost 4 bases and the J gene lost 6 bases, with 3 bases spanning the gap. This CDR3 spans 11 amino acids. In nucleotides, the CDR3 is TGTGCCAGCAGTGGGGCCGGGGAGCTGTTTTTT. Amino acids: CASSGAGELFF.

This clone was recorded once. The chain carries TRBV5-1 and TRBJ2-3; 8 bases match TRBD2. The trim removed 6 bases at V and 2 bases at J, leaving 8 bases unmatched. The CDR3 covers 15 residues. Germline CDR1 SGHRS, CDR2 YFSETQ. This CDR3 is CASTDIAGNTDTQYF. For the CDR3, the DNA is TGCGCCAGCACCGATATAGCGGGAAACACAGATACGCAGTATTTT. The variable domain in full, completed from reference TRBV5-1 and TRBJ2-3, reads KAGVTQTPRYLIKTRGQQVTLSCSPISGHRSVSWYQQTPGQGLQFLFEYFSETQRNKGNFPGRFSGRQFSNSRSEMNVSTLELGDSALYLCASTDIAGNTDTQYFGPGTRLTVL.

The chain employs TRBV7-2 and TRBJ2-1; 7 bases agree with TRBD1. The CDR3 totals 16 residues. Germline V gene lookup returns CDR1 SGHTA and CDR2 FQGNSA. The trim removed 4 bases at V and 1 base at J, leaving 7 bases unmatched. The CDR3 loop is CASSSTGVVSYNEQFF. CDR3 DNA sequence: TGTGCCAGCAGCTCAACAGGGGTTGTTTCCTACAATGAGCAGTTCTTC.

This chain links TRBV28 with TRBJ1-2; tentatively, D is TRBD1 (5 bases). V gave up 1 base and J gave up 6 bases, with 9 bases separating them. Germline V gene data show CDR1 as MDHEN and CDR2 as SYDVKM. The CDR3 contains 13 residues. The CDR3 DNA reads TGTGCCAGCAGTTTATCAGGGCTGAATGGCTACACCTTC. Its translation is CASSLSGLNGYTF.

The chain employs TRBV5-6 and TRBJ2-7; tentative D call: TRBD2 (5 bases). The CDR3 has 13 residues. The V and J ends lost 4 bases and 2 bases respectively, with 10 bases between them. The germline V gene has CDR1 SGHDT and CDR2 YYEEEE. The CDR3 nucleotides are TGTGCCAGCAGCCCGGGGTCCCCCTACGAGCAGTACTTC. Encoded protein: CASSPGSPYEQYF.

The chain couples TRBV7-2 to TRBJ1-4; 7 bases align to TRBD1. CDR3 size: 16 residues. From germline, CDR1 is SGHTA and CDR2 FQGNSA. Germline trimming cut 5 bases from V and 6 bases from J; bases unmatched to any gene: 12. The CDR3 region has the DNA TGTGCCAGCAGCGGTGGACAGGAAGGCACCGATGAAAAACTGTTTTTT. This encodes CASSGGQEGTDEKLFF.

The rearrangement links TRBV5-6 to TRBJ2-5, with 8 bases that match TRBD1. The CDR3 consists of 14 residues. CDR1 and CDR2 from the germline V gene are SGHDT and YYEEEE. J gave up 5 bases and V 1 base, and 4 bases lay outside the gene matches. CDR3 loop: CASSLRGDRETQYF. CDR3 coding DNA: TGTGCCAGCAGCTTGAGGGGGGACAGGGAGACCCAGTACTTC. Full variable domain (missing parts from reference TRBV5-6 and TRBJ2-5): DAGVTQSPTHLIKTRGQQVTLRCSPKSGHDTVSWYQQALGQGPQFIFQYYEEEERQRGNFPDRFSGHQFPNYSSELNVNALLLGDSALYLCASSLRGDRETQYFGPGTRLLVL.

The CDR3 loop is CASSSGTGLSEQYF. The CDR3, as DNA: TGTGCCAGTAGCTCCGGGACCGGGCTCTCCGAGCAGTACTTC. The chain has TRBV19 and TRBJ2-7, with D possibly called TRBD1 or TRBD2 (5 bases each). The CDR3 spans 14 residues. Germline CDR1 LNHDA, CDR2 SQIVND (reference sequence). V lost 6 bases to trimming and J lost 6 bases, with 18 bases between them.